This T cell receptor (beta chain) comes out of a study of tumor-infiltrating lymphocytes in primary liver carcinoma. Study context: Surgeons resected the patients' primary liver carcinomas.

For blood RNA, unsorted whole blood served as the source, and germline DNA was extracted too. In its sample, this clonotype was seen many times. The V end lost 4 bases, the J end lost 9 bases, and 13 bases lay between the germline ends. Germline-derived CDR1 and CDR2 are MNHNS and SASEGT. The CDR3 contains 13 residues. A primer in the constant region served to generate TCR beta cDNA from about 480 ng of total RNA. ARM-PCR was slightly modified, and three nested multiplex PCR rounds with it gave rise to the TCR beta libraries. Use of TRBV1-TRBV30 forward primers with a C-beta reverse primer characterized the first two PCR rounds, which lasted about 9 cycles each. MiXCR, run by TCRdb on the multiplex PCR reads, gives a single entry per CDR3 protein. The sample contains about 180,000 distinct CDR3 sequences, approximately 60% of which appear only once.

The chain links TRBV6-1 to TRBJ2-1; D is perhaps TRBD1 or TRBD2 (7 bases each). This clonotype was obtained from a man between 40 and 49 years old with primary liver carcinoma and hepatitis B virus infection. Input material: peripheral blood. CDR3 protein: CASSATGEGEQFF. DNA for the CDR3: TGTGCCAGCAGTGCCACAGGGGAGGGTGAGCAGTTCTTC.